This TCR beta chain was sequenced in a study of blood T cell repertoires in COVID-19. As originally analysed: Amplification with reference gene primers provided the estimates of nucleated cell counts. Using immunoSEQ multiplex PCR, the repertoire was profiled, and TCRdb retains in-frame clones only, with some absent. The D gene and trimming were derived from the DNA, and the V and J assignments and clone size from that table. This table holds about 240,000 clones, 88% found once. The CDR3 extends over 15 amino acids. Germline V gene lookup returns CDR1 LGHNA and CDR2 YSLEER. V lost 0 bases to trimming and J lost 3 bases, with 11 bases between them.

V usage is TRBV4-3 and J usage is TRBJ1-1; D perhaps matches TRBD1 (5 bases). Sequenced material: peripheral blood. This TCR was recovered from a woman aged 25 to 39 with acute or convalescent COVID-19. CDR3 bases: TGCGCCAGCAGCCAAGACCCCAGGGCTTACACTGAAGCTTTCTTT. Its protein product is CASSQDPRAYTEAFF.